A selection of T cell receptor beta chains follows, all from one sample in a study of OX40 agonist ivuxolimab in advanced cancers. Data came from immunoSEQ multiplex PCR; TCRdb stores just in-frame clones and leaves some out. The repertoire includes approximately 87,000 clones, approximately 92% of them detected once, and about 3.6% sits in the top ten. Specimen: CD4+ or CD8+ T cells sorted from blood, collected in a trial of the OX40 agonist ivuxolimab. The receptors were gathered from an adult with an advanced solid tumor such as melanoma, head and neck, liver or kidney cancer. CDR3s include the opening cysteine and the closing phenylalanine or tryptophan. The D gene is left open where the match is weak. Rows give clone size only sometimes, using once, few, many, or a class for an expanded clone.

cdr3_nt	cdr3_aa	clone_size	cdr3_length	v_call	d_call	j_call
TGTGCCAGCAGACCTTGGACAGGGAATGACGGCTCTGGAAACACCATATATTTT	CASRPWTGNDGSGNTIYF	.	18	TRBV21-1	.	TRBJ1-3
TGTGCCAGCAGTTTTGGGAGGGGCCAGCCCCAGCATTTT	CASSFGRGQPQHF	few	13	TRBV27	.	TRBJ1-5
TGTGCCAGCACCGGAGGTAGGGACAATGAGCAGTTCTTC	CASTGGRDNEQFF	.	13	TRBV27	.	TRBJ2-1
TGTGCCAGCTCACGGGGGGATGGGGAGCAGTACTTC	CASSRGDGEQYF	.	12	TRBV18	.	TRBJ2-7
TGTGCCAGCAGCGTAGGTGACCATACCTACGAGCAGTACTTC	CASSVGDHTYEQYF	.	14	TRBV9	.	TRBJ2-7
TGCGCCAGCAGTGGGACAGGGGGGACCAATCAGCCCCAGCATTTT	CASSGTGGTNQPQHF	.	15	TRBV10-2	TRBD1	TRBJ1-5
TGTGCCAGCAGCCAAGATAACCGGCTAGCGGGAGAAACCCAGTACTTC	CASSQDNRLAGETQYF	.	16	TRBV4-2	TRBD2	TRBJ2-5
TGTGCCATCAGTGAGTCAGGAAATTCCTACGAGCAGTACTTC	CAISESGNSYEQYF	.	14	TRBV10-3	.	TRBJ2-7
TGTGCCAGCAGTCAGATAGCACCGGAGGCCTACAATGAGCAGTTCTTC	CASSQIAPEAYNEQFF	.	16	TRBV27	.	TRBJ2-1
TGTGCCAGCTCACTCGACTCGGCCAGGGGGCTCGACGAGCAGTACTTC	CASSLDSARGLDEQYF	.	16	TRBV18	TRBD1	TRBJ2-7
TGTGCCAGCAGCGTAGGGGACAGGGGAGTATACGAGCAGTACTTC	CASSVGDRGVYEQYF	.	15	TRBV9	TRBD1	TRBJ2-7
TGTGCCAGCAGCGGAAGCGGGGGGGCCGGCGAGCAGTACTTC	CASSGSGGAGEQYF	.	14	TRBV9	TRBD2	TRBJ2-7
TGCGCCAGCAGCTTGGGCGATTACTCTGCCACTCGAGGAGATACGCAGTATTTT	CASSLGDYSATRGDTQYF	.	18	TRBV5-1	.	TRBJ2-3
TGTGCCAGCAGCCCCCTTGGGGGCGAGCAGTACTTC	CASSPLGGEQYF	.	12	TRBV27	.	TRBJ2-7
TGTGCCACCAATAACTTGCGGGAAGGGGCCGGGGAGCTGTTTTTT	CATNNLREGAGELFF	.	15	TRBV15	.	TRBJ2-2
TGCAGCTGCTTGGACAGGGGGCGGGGAGGGGCCAACGTCCTGACTTTC	CSCLDRGRGGANVLTF	.	16	TRBV29-1	TRBD1	TRBJ2-6
TGTGCTAGTGGTCCGGACAGTTTCACTGAAGCTTTCTTT	CASGPDSFTEAFF	once	13	TRBV12-5	.	TRBJ1-1
TGTGCCAGCAGTATCCAGGGTGGCGAGGAGGCTTTCTTT	CASSIQGGEEAFF	.	13	TRBV6-5	.	TRBJ1-1
TGTGCCAGCAGTTTATATTACCCGCTGACGGGACAAGCCGAAGAGACCCAGTACTTC	CASSLYYPLTGQAEETQYF	.	19	TRBV27	.	TRBJ2-5
TGTGCCAGCAGTTTATCCGACAGGGGTGGCTACACCTTC	CASSLSDRGGYTF	.	13	TRBV27	TRBD1	TRBJ1-2
TGTGCCAGTAGTATGGGTGGACTAGCGGGGGACACAGATACGCAGTATTTT	CASSMGGLAGDTDTQYF	.	17	TRBV19	TRBD2	TRBJ2-3
TGTGCCAGTACGCCTGCCCCGGCCGGGGGAAACACCATATATTTT	CASTPAPAGGNTIYF	few	15	TRBV19	.	TRBJ1-3
TGTGCCAGCGGACTCTACGAGCAGTACTTC	CASGLYEQYF	.	10	TRBV6-5	.	TRBJ2-7
TGTGCCAGCAGTTCGACTAACTTAGAAGCTTTCTTT	CASSSTNLEAFF	once	12	TRBV6-5	.	TRBJ1-1
TGTGCCAGCAGTTGGGCGGGAGGACGAAATGAGCAGTTCTTC	CASSWAGGRNEQFF	.	14	TRBV27	TRBD2	TRBJ2-1
TGTGCCAGCAGCCCGGGACAGGCGAACACCGGGGAGCTGTTTTTT	CASSPGQANTGELFF	.	15	TRBV9	TRBD1	TRBJ2-2
TGTGCCAGCTCACCACCGGGGGCCCTTAATGAAAAACTGTTTTTT	CASSPPGALNEKLFF	.	15	TRBV18	.	TRBJ1-4
TGCGCCAGCAGCCAAGAGGTCACCAACAATGAGCAGTTCTTC	CASSQEVTNNEQFF	.	14	TRBV4-3	.	TRBJ2-1
TGTGCCAGCAGTGTCGCGACCGTCGAAGCTTTCTTT	CASSVATVEAFF	.	12	TRBV2	.	TRBJ1-1
TGCGCCAGCAGCCAAGACGGGGGAGGGGGGCAGTACTTC	CASSQDGGGGQYF	.	13	TRBV4-1	.	TRBJ2-7
TGCGCCAGCAGCCAGCCGGGTACTGAAGCTTTCTTT	CASSQPGTEAFF	.	12	TRBV4-1	.	TRBJ1-1
TGTGCCAGCAGAACCGGGGCCGCTGGCGAGCAGTACTTC	CASRTGAAGEQYF	.	13	TRBV27	.	TRBJ2-7
TGTGCCAGCAGTTTGGGGGGAACGAACACTGAAGCTTTCTTT	CASSLGGTNTEAFF	.	14	TRBV28	.	TRBJ1-1
TGTGCCAGCAGCCAGGGACTAGCGGGGTACGAGCAGTACTTC	CASSQGLAGYEQYF	.	14	TRBV7-2	TRBD2	TRBJ2-7
TGTGCCAGCAGTATGGGACTAGCCCGCAATGAGCAGTTCTTC	CASSMGLARNEQFF	.	14	TRBV27	TRBD2	TRBJ2-1
TGTGCCAGCTCCCCACCGGCGGGACTAGCGATTGATGAGCAGTTCTTC	CASSPPAGLAIDEQFF	.	16	TRBV13	TRBD2	TRBJ2-1
TGTGCCAGCAGCTTAATAAACGAGCAGTACTTC	CASSLINEQYF	.	11	TRBV5-6	.	TRBJ2-7
TGTGCCAGCTCACCCTCCGCCAGGAGCTCCTACAATGAGCAGTTCTTC	CASSPSARSSYNEQFF	.	16	TRBV18	.	TRBJ2-1
TGTGCCAGCGAAAACCCGGGGACAGGGAGGAATGAGCAGTTCTTC	CASENPGTGRNEQFF	.	15	TRBV2	TRBD1	TRBJ2-1
TGTGCTAGCAGCTTAGTAGGTGGCAATGAGCAGTTCTTC	CASSLVGGNEQFF	.	13	TRBV7-7	.	TRBJ2-1
TGTGCCAGTAGTATCTCTCACATGACCGGAGAGACCCAGTACTTC	CASSISHMTGETQYF	.	15	TRBV19	.	TRBJ2-5
TGTGCCAGCAGCATTCTAGACAGTTACGCGAACACCGGGGAGCTGTTTTTT	CASSILDSYANTGELFF	once	17	TRBV21-1	.	TRBJ2-2
TGTGCCAGTAGCCCCCGGGGGGCGTGGAACACTGAAGCTTTCTTT	CASSPRGAWNTEAFF	.	15	TRBV19	.	TRBJ1-1
TGCGCCAGCAGCCAAGGGGACAGGGCGTATAATGAAAAACTGTTTTTT	CASSQGDRAYNEKLFF	.	16	TRBV4-1	TRBD1	TRBJ1-4
TGCGCCAGCAGCCTCTGGACTAGCGGGGGACAGACCCAGTACTTC	CASSLWTSGGQTQYF	once	15	TRBV4-3	TRBD2	TRBJ2-5